This TCR beta chain is drawn from a study of T cell responses to AZD1222 COVID-19 vaccine. Overall study: Analysis merged second doses at about 4 or about 12 weeks. Study-wide points: Repertoires were obtained only post-peak T cell response. Donors were chiefly white British, with a greater number of females, and clonal diversity was perhaps underestimated.

Regarding this clone: What it binds is not known.

Method: immunoSEQ multiplex PCR; TCRdb's copy keeps in-frame clones and lacks some. Among some 150,000 clones listed, more than 80% were seen once. V shed 3 bases, J shed 2 bases, and the junction held 8 bases outside the gene matches. Germline-derived CDR1 and CDR2 are KGHSH and LQKENI. The CDR3 consists of 16 residues. The chain has TRBV18 and TRBJ2-7; 9 nucleotides agree with TRBD1. Sequenced material: peripheral blood, taken on day 0 of AZD1222 vaccination. The clonotype comes from an adult in good health. For the CDR3, the DNA is TGTGCCAGCTCACCCCCAGGACAGGGGAGCGCCTACGAGCAGTACTTC. This translates into CASSPPGQGSAYEQYF.